These 24 T cell receptor beta chains were sequenced from one sample in a study of cytomegalovirus exposure and HLA in healthy donors. The PCR contained 60 Vbeta and 13 Jbeta primers. Assay used: immunoSEQ multiplex PCR; TCRdb lists only in-frame clones, some missing. The sample holds more than 80,000 clones, 65% to 85% seen once. Specimen: PBMCs. The receptors come from a woman in her seventies in good health and CMV-seropositive.

The chain combines TRBV5-1 with TRBJ2-5; weak D call: TRBD2 (5 bases). Per the germline V gene, CDR1 is SGHRS and CDR2 is YFSETQ. The length of the CDR3 is 15 residues. Trimming shortened V by 0 bases and J by 4 bases, and 13 bases separated the two germline ends. Here the CDR3 reads CASSLGGHVRETQYF. The CDR3 DNA sequence: TGCGCCAGCAGCTTGGGAGGGCATGTCCGAGAGACCCAGTACTTC.

The rearrangement links TRBV10-3 to TRBJ2-2; TRBD2 aligns across 8 bases. J was trimmed by 3 bases and V by 6 bases; bases with no gene match: 6. The CDR3 consists of 15 residues. CDR1 is ENHRY, CDR2 SYGVKD, per germline. The CDR3 spells CAIRLSGGYTGELFF. CDR3 in DNA: TGTGCCATCAGGCTCAGCGGGGGATACACCGGGGAGCTGTTTTTT.

The V gene is TRBV5-6, the J gene TRBJ1-4; the D is unclear. The CDR3 runs to 12 residues. Germline loops: CDR1 SGHDT, CDR2 YYEEEE. With 5 bases removed from V and 8 bases from J, the gap between germline ends came to 10 bases. The CDR3: CASRQSGEKLFF. CDR3 sequence (DNA): TGTGCCAGCAGACAATCGGGAGAAAAACTGTTTTTT.

J is TRBJ2-5 and V is TRBV28; TRBD1 matches 8 bases. Losses at the gene ends were 3 bases for V and 2 bases for J; bases not matched to a gene: 5. The CDR3 runs to 15 residues. Germline CDR1 MDHEN, CDR2 SYDVKM. CDR3 residues: CASSFRTGIQETQYF. The CDR3 DNA reads as TGTGCCAGCAGTTTCAGGACAGGGATACAAGAGACCCAGTACTTC.

The chain employs TRBV12-5 and TRBJ2-1; a possible D gene is TRBD2 (5 bases). The CDR3 is 18 residues long. Per the germline V gene, CDR1 is LGHNT and CDR2 is FRNRAP. V lost 0 bases, J lost 4 bases, and 19 bases lay in between. CDR3 sequence (DNA): TGTGCTAGTGGTTTGGTACGAGGAACTAGTACATTGTACAATGAGCAGTTCTTC. As protein: CASGLVRGTSTLYNEQFF.

Comments on this clone: Other nucleotide sequences in the sample specify the same CDR3. The chain combines TRBV19 with TRBJ1-5, with 8 positions matching TRBD1. V was pared by 10 bases and J by 2 bases, with 4 bases of the junction left unmatched. From germline, CDR1 is LNHDA and CDR2 SQIVND (reference sequence). This CDR3 has 13 residues. The CDR3, as DNA: TGTGCCACCGTGGACAGGGGCAATCAGCCCCAGCATTTT. Its translation: CATVDRGNQPQHF.

The chain combines TRBV5-3 with TRBJ2-7, with D perhaps TRBD2 (5 bases). TRBV5-3 is reported as an ORF; its role is uncertain. The CDR3 consists of 16 residues. V lost 6 bases to trimming and J lost 3 bases, with 22 bases between them. The CDR3 DNA reads TGTGCCAGAAACCCCAGTATCCCCAGGACTCGCTACGAGCAGTACTTC. It encodes CARNPSIPRTRYEQYF.

The chain is built from TRBV28 and TRBJ2-3; TRBD1 aligns across 8 bases. CDR3 length: 15 amino acids. V dropped 5 bases and J dropped 3; count of bases not matched to a gene: 7. CDR1 and CDR2 (germline): MDHEN, SYDVKM. The CDR3 spells CASSGGQAGTDTQYF. CDR3 nucleotides: TGTGCCAGCAGTGGGGGACAGGCAGGGACAGATACGCAGTATTTT.

This chain connects TRBV7-2 to TRBJ2-7, with 9 bases identical to TRBD1. There are 15 residues in the CDR3. The germline CDR1 and CDR2 sequences are SGHTA and FQGNSA. V was clipped by 3 bases and J by 2 bases; unmatched bases: 5. The CDR3 DNA sequence: TGTGCCAGCAGCTTGGAGACAGGGGGTACCTACGAGCAGTACTTC. Its protein is CASSLETGGTYEQYF. Full variable domain (remainder filled in from reference TRBV7-2 and TRBJ2-7): GAGVSQSPSNKVTEKGKDVELRCDPISGHTALYWYRQSLGQGLEFLIYFQGNSAPDKSGLPSDRFSAERTGGSVSTLTIQRTQQEDSAVYLCASSLETGGTYEQYFGPGTRLTVT.

J is TRBJ2-1 and V is TRBV27, with TRBD2 matching over 12 bases. The length of the CDR3 is 15 residues. Germline CDR1 and CDR2: MNHEY and SMNVEV (reference sequence). With V trimmed by 4 bases and J by 8 bases, 6 bases remained unmatched. CDR3 nucleotide sequence: TGTGCCAGCAGTTCAGGACTAGCGGGATCCCATGAGCAGTTCTTC. Residues: CASSSGLAGSHEQFF.

The chain carries TRBV19 and TRBJ2-1; D possibly corresponds to TRBD2 (5 bases). Per the germline V gene, CDR1 is LNHDA and CDR2 is SQIVND (reference sequence). This CDR3 region has 15 residues. The V end lost 0 bases, the J end lost 2 bases, and 8 bases lay between the germline ends. CDR3 in DNA: TGTGCCAGTAGTATAGAAAGCGGCGCCTACAATGAGCAGTTCTTC. Amino acid sequence: CASSIESGAYNEQFF.

The chain couples TRBV19 to TRBJ1-6; 8 positions match TRBD1. The CDR3 consists of 14 residues. CDR1 and CDR2 (germline): LNHDA, SQIVND (reference sequence). The junction had 6 bases not matched to a gene; V was cut back by 6 bases and J by 8 bases. The DNA of the CDR3 is TGTGCCAGTAGAACGGACAGGGAGCATTCACCCCTCCACTTT. Translating it yields CASRTDREHSPLHF. Supplemented by reference TRBV19 and TRBJ1-6, the full variable domain reads DGGITQSPKYLFRKEGQNVTLSCEQNLNHDAMYWYRQDPGQGLRLIYYSQIVNDFQKGDIAEGYSVSREKKESFPLTVTSAQKNPTAFYLCASRTDREHSPLHFGNGTRLTVT.

This chain uses TRBV6-5 with TRBJ2-2; perhaps TRBD2 as D (5 bases). The germline CDR1 and CDR2 sequences are MNHEY and SVGAGI. Trimming removed 6 bases at V and 4 bases at J, with 9 bases between. The CDR3 runs to 13 residues. In DNA form, the CDR3 reads TGTGCCAGCAGACCCGCGGGCACCGGGGAGCTGTTTTTT. This gives the protein CASRPAGTGELFF.

The V call is TRBV29-1, the J call TRBJ2-7; 8 bases are a match to TRBD2. The germline V gene has CDR1 SQVTM and CDR2 ANQGSEA. This CDR3 is 14 amino acids long. Trimming cost V 4 bases and J 0 bases; bases outside gene matches: 5. The CDR3 DNA reads as TGCAGCGTTGCCTCCACTAGCGGCTCCTACGAGCAGTACTTC. Translated: CSVASTSGSYEQYF.

The rearrangement links TRBV29-1 to TRBJ2-1; the D gene is possibly TRBD1 (6 bases). The CDR3 is 13 residues long. Germline V gene lookup returns CDR1 SQVTM and CDR2 ANQGSEA. V dropped 7 bases and J dropped 7 bases, with 17 bases sitting between them. As DNA, the CDR3 is TGCAGCGCCGGACTTTCAGGGGAGAATGAGCAGTTCTTC. Translated: CSAGLSGENEQFF.

The J gene is TRBJ2-1, the V gene TRBV28; 10 bases agree with TRBD1. The CDR3 totals 18 residues. Trimming removed 4 bases from V and 2 bases from J; junction bases left unmatched: 11. Germline V gene lookup returns CDR1 MDHEN and CDR2 SYDVKM. Here the CDR3 reads CASSSPAGTGATYNEQFF. The CDR3 nucleotides are TGTGCCAGCAGTTCCCCAGCCGGGACAGGGGCCACCTACAATGAGCAGTTCTTC.

The chain is built from TRBV19 and TRBJ2-5; a weak D match, TRBD2 (6 bases). The CDR3 contains 13 residues. V was trimmed by 7 bases and J by 5 bases, leaving 14 bases between them. CDR1 is LNHDA and CDR2 is SQIVND in the germline V gene (reference sequence). CDR3 DNA sequence: TGTGCCAGTACCGAGAGAGCGGGCGAGACCCAGTACTTC. Its translation: CASTERAGETQYF.

V and J are TRBV4-2 and TRBJ1-4, with 8 bases matching TRBD1. Germline trimming cut 0 bases from V and 7 bases from J; bases unmatched to any gene: 10. The CDR3 runs to 17 residues. Germline CDR1 is LGHNA and CDR2 is YNFKEQ. CDR3 sequence reads: CASSQDWTGRPAEKLFF. In DNA, the CDR3 is TGTGCCAGCAGCCAAGATTGGACAGGGAGGCCGGCTGAAAAACTGTTTTTT.

The V call is TRBV6-5, the J call TRBJ2-7; TRBD1 matches 7 bases. The CDR3 extends over 14 amino acids. Germline-derived CDR1 and CDR2 are MNHEY and SVGAGI. After removal of 5 bases from V and 6 bases from J, the junction contained 10 bases not matched to a gene. The CDR3 region has the DNA TGTGCCAGCAGTGAATATCACAGGGGTAGCGAGCAGTACTTC. Residues: CASSEYHRGSEQYF.

The chain joins TRBV10-3 to TRBJ2-7; 13 nucleotides agree with TRBD2. Germline V gene sequence: CDR1 ENHRY, CDR2 SYGVKD. This CDR3 has 19 residues. V was pared by 0 bases and J by 0 bases, with 8 bases of the junction left unmatched. CDR3 nucleotide sequence: TGTGCCATCAGTGAGTCTGGGACTAGCGGGGTAAAGGTCTCCTACGAGCAGTACTTC. It translates to CAISESGTSGVKVSYEQYF.

This chain uses TRBV5-1 with TRBJ2-3; 8 nucleotides line up with TRBD2. The germline V gene has CDR1 SGHRS and CDR2 YFSETQ. The CDR3 length is 15 residues. V lost 2 bases to trimming and J lost 6 bases; unmatched junction nucleotides: 8. The CDR3 region has the DNA TGCGCCAGCAGCTTAACTAGCGGATCAATTGATACGCAGTATTTT. It specifies CASSLTSGSIDTQYF.

The V and J genes are TRBV30 and TRBJ2-5; no clear D gene. This CDR3 is built from 14 residues. The V end lost 2 bases, the J end lost 0 bases, and 10 bases lay between the germline ends. CDR1 GTSNPN and CDR2 SVGIG come from the germline V gene (reference sequence). The CDR3 DNA sequence: TGTGCCTGGAGTCATAACAGCTACCAAGAGACCCAGTACTTC. As protein: CAWSHNSYQETQYF.

This clone was observed a handful of times. V and J are TRBV18 and TRBJ1-1; 7 positions match TRBD1. This CDR3 region has 17 residues. The germline V gene has CDR1 KGHSH and CDR2 LQKENI. V dropped 4 bases and J dropped 5; count of bases not matched to a gene: 16. In DNA, the CDR3 is TGTGCCAGCTCACTACTAGGGAGACAGGGAAGGGGTACTGAAGCTTTCTTT. Translated: CASSLLGRQGRGTEAFF.

The chain uses TRBV10-3 and TRBJ2-3, with D perhaps matching TRBD1 (7 bases). The V gene lost 7 bases and the J gene lost 4 bases, with 15 bases spanning the gap. CDR1 and CDR2 (germline): ENHRY, SYGVKD. This CDR3 is built from 14 residues. CDR3 residues: CAIKEGASPDTQYF. The CDR3 nucleotides read TGTGCCATCAAGGAGGGGGCCTCCCCAGATACGCAGTATTTT.